This T cell receptor beta chain was documented in a study of shared clonotypes between healthy human individuals. As originally analysed: Filtering differed since immunoSEQ provided only junctions, with no quality scores. Sequencing used immunoSEQ multiplex PCR; TCRdb keeps in-frame clones, though not all of them. V and J calls and clone size follow that table, whereas D and trimming were derived from the DNA. The data contain some 2,400,000 clones, approximately 96% of them singletons. After removal of 2 bases from V and 0 bases from J, the junction contained 12 bases not matched to a gene. Germline V gene data show CDR1 as SEHNR and CDR2 as FQNEAQ (reference sequence). The CDR3 is 18 amino acids.

The rearrangement links TRBV7-9 to TRBJ1-2, with TRBD1 matching over 7 bases. Sequencing was performed on naive CD4+ T cells sorted from blood. Subset: CD45RA+ positively selected. This sequence originates from a man aged 18 to 30 in good health. CDR3 sequence reads: CASSLWSWDDRANYGYTF. The CDR3 DNA reads as TGTGCCAGCAGCTTATGGTCGTGGGACGACAGGGCTAACTATGGCTACACCTTC. Full variable domain (remainder filled in from reference TRBV7-9 and TRBJ1-2): DTGVSQNPRHKITKRGQNVTFRCDPISEHNRLYWYRQTLGQGPEFLTYFQNEAQLEKSRLLSDRFSAERPKGSFSTLEIQRTEQGDSAMYLCASSLWSWDDRANYGYTFGSGTRLTVV.